These 18 T cell receptor beta chains originate from one sample sequenced in a study of beta chain features in type 1 diabetes (dated 2018 in TCRdb). Library preparation was by the immunoSEQ multiplex PCR assay. The entire isolated RNA was reverse transcribed using the High Capacity cDNA Reverse Transcription Kit, and thus expressed TCRB transcripts were sequenced. In its TCRdb copy, this immuneACCESS table keeps in-frame sequences only and misses some clones. Where compared with another copy, unresolved V genes explain less than half of these, and the others have no known cause. Recorded for this sample are approximately 600,000 clones; around 12% of them occurred a single time. Roughly 0.12% of the sample rests with the top ten. Their antigen targets remain unknown. The study at large found these results: A moderate but significant shortening of TCRB CDR3 length was observed in type 1 diabetes patients in all four CD4+ subsets.

The specimen was naive CD4+ T cells from blood. What the cell subset or site label conveys for this sample: true naive CD4+ T cells. All receptors come from a man between 25 and 39 years old with type 1 diabetes.

This clone was seen only a few times. This chain uses TRBV9 with TRBJ2-5; D is possibly TRBD1 or TRBD2 (5 bases each). Trimming shortened V by 2 bases and J by 0 bases, and 14 bases separated the two germline ends. The CDR3 loop spans 16 amino acids. The germline V gene encodes CDR1 SGDLS and CDR2 YYNGEE. The CDR3 sequence: CASSVGWGSYQETQYF. For the CDR3, the DNA is TGTGCCAGCAGCGTTGGGTGGGGGTCGTACCAAGAGACCCAGTACTTC. Together with reference TRBV9 and TRBJ2-5, the CDR3 gives the full variable domain: DSGVTQTPKHLITATGQRVTLRCSPRSGDLSVYWYQQSLDQGLQFLIQYYNGEERAKGNILERFSAQQFPDLHSELNLSSLELGDSALYFCASSVGWGSYQETQYFGPGTRLLVL.

The chain has TRBV4-2 and TRBJ2-5; 15 nucleotides line up with TRBD2. CDR3 size: 19 residues. The germline V gene has CDR1 LGHNA and CDR2 YNFKEQ. Trimming removed 5 bases from V and 5 bases from J; junction bases left unmatched: 15. The CDR3, as DNA: TGTGCCAGCAGCGTTGGACTAGCGGGGGGGCCTAACCCCGGTGAGACCCAGTACTTC. This sequence encodes CASSVGLAGGPNPGETQYF.

This chain joins TRBV4-2 and TRBJ2-1; D not certain. Germline loops: CDR1 LGHNA, CDR2 YNFKEQ. V lost 1 base and J lost 8, with 21 bases in between. The CDR3 has 17 amino acids. CDR3 sequence reads: CASSQGPAVGAVDEQFF. For the CDR3, the DNA is TGTGCCAGCAGCCAAGGCCCGGCCGTAGGCGCGGTCGATGAGCAGTTCTTC.

This clone has more than one count but fewer than ten. V usage is TRBV9 and J usage is TRBJ1-2; D is undetermined. CDR1 and CDR2 (germline): SGDLS, YYNGEE. The CDR3 runs 14 residues. With 4 bases removed from V and 3 bases from J, the gap between germline ends came to 13 bases. The DNA for the CDR3 is TGTGCCAGCAGCCCACCTCGGTCGGACTATGGCTACACCTTC. Protein: CASSPPRSDYGYTF.

This clone was detected only a few times. The V call is TRBV2, the J call TRBJ1-3, with a tentative D call TRBD1 (6 bases). Trimming stripped 5 bases from V and 2 bases from J, with 10 bases between. Germline assignment: CDR1 SNHLY and CDR2 FYNNEI. CDR3 size: 14 residues. The CDR3 DNA sequence: TGTGCCAGCAGTCCGCAGGGGACTGGAAACACCATATATTTT. Protein product: CASSPQGTGNTIYF.

This clone has just a few counts. The CDR3 loop reads CASSWGQGAAFF. The CDR3 nucleotides read TGTGCCAGCAGCTGGGGACAGGGGGCGGCTTTCTTT. The V call is TRBV2, the J call TRBJ1-1, with TRBD1 identical over 12 bases. CDR3 length: 12 amino acids. Per germline, CDR1 SNHLY and CDR2 FYNNEI. J gave up 11 bases and V 6 bases, and 4 bases lay outside the gene matches.

V is TRBV2 and J is TRBJ1-1; D is perhaps TRBD1 (6 bases). Trimming removed 0 bases from V and 8 bases from J, with 10 bases in between. Germline CDR1 SNHLY, CDR2 FYNNEI. This CDR3 region has 13 residues. DNA of the CDR3: TGTGCCAGCAGTGAAGCGCTTGGGACAGAAGCTTTCTTT. It yields the protein CASSEALGTEAFF.

This clone turned up a few times. The rearrangement uses TRBV7-8 and TRBJ2-7, with 7 bases identical to TRBD1. Germline lookup yields CDR1 SGHVS and CDR2 FQNEAQ. The CDR3 is 14 amino acids. Germline trimming cut 5 bases from V and 3 bases from J; bases unmatched to any gene: 7. The CDR3 reads CASSVEGQSYEQYF. The CDR3 DNA follows: TGTGCCAGCAGCGTAGAGGGACAGAGCTACGAGCAGTACTTC.

This clone appeared a few times. J is TRBJ2-1 and V is TRBV21-1; no check of the table's D call, TRBD2, against the DNA was made. TRBV21-1 is classified as a pseudogene. This CDR3 region has 16 residues. CDR3 nucleotides: TGTGCCAGCAGCAGAGAGACTAGCGGGCCCCAGCCTGAGCAGTTCTTC. Its protein product is CASSRETSGPQPEQFF.

The chain combines TRBV10-3 with TRBJ1-2; D perhaps matches TRBD1 (5 bases). The length of the CDR3 is 13 residues. Trimming took 3 bases from V and 2 from J, leaving 7 bases between them. Germline lookup yields CDR1 ENHRY and CDR2 SYGVKD. For the CDR3, the DNA is TGTGCCATCAGTGACGGGGGGAACTATGGCTACACCTTC. This codes for CAISDGGNYGYTF.

The chain joins TRBV2 to TRBJ1-2; D might be TRBD1 (6 bases). Germline V lookup: CDR1 SNHLY, CDR2 FYNNEI. The CDR3 has 14 amino acids. Trimming took 3 bases from V and 4 from J, leaving 12 bases between them. CDR3: CASSEIDRFYGYTF. DNA of the CDR3: TGTGCCAGCAGTGAGATTGACAGGTTCTATGGCTACACCTTC.

In its sample, this clone was seen a few times. At one boundary the junction diverges from the germline segment, which might be a read error. The chain employs TRBV25-1 and TRBJ1-1, with TRBD1 matching 9 bases. Germline V gene lookup returns CDR1 MGHDK and CDR2 SYGVNS. The CDR3 contains 15 residues. The DNA of the CDR3 is TGTGCCAGCAGTGAACCAGGGACAGGGAACCCTGAAGCTTTCTTT. Its translation is CASSEPGTGNPEAFF.

The chain uses TRBV7-9 and TRBJ1-6, with unresolved D. CDR3 length: 12 amino acids. Germline V gene sequence: CDR1 SEHNR, CDR2 FQNEAQ (reference sequence). The V gene lost 8 bases and the J gene lost 5 bases, with 7 bases spanning the gap. The CDR3 DNA reads as TGTGCCAGCGGGCAAGATAATTCACCCCTCCACTTT. Translation: CASGQDNSPLHF.

This clone was observed a few times. The V gene is TRBV29-1, the J gene TRBJ1-1; tentatively, D is TRBD1 (6 bases). The V end was cut by 7 bases, the J end by 1 base, with 13 bases between. The germline V gene encodes CDR1 SQVTM and CDR2 ANQGSEA. The CDR3 length is 13 residues. The CDR3 region has the DNA TGCAGCGCCGAGGGGACACAGAACACTGAAGCTTTCTTT. It yields the protein CSAEGTQNTEAFF.

This clone was counted a few times. The chain uses TRBV28 and TRBJ2-7; no clear D gene. The germline gives CDR1 MDHEN, CDR2 SYDVKM. V lost 5 bases to trimming and J lost 0 bases, with 14 bases between them. The CDR3 consists of 15 residues. This chain's CDR3 is CASSAPGLFSYEQYF. CDR3 in DNA: TGTGCCAGCAGTGCCCCAGGCCTATTCTCCTACGAGCAGTACTTC.

This clone was counted a few times. The chain joins TRBV5-4 to TRBJ2-2; 12 bases map to TRBD2. Germline V gene data show CDR1 as SGHNT and CDR2 as YYREEE (reference sequence). V lost 1 base and J lost 1; bases outside the gene matches: 5. The length of the CDR3 is 18 residues. CDR3 in amino acids: CASSLLMTSGGNTGELFF. The CDR3 DNA is TGTGCCAGCAGCTTGTTAATGACTAGCGGGGGGAACACCGGGGAGCTGTTTTTT.

This clone was picked up a small number of times. This chain uses TRBV6-5 with TRBJ1-3; TRBD1 matches at 7 bases. CDR1 is MNHEY and CDR2 is SVGAGI in the germline V gene. The CDR3 is made up of 14 amino acids. The junction had 5 bases not matched to a gene; V was cut back by 5 bases and J by 4 bases. CDR3 loop: CASSTTGAGNTIYF. The CDR3, as DNA: TGTGCCAGCAGTACCACAGGGGCCGGAAACACCATATATTTT.

There are a few counts of this clone. The chain employs TRBV27 and TRBJ1-2, with 10 bases matching TRBD1. Losses at the gene ends were 8 bases for V and 6 bases for J; bases not matched to a gene: 6. Germline V CDR1 and CDR2: MNHEY, SMNVEV (reference sequence). The CDR3 consists of 13 residues. CDR3 coding DNA: TGTGCCAGCGGATTCGACAGGGGGCATGGCTACACCTTC. This gives the protein CASGFDRGHGYTF.